The rows below give T cell receptor beta chains drawn from one sample of a study of blood T cell repertoires in COVID-19. Some clones are missing from TCRdb's copy, which holds only in-frame ones; the method was immunoSEQ multiplex PCR. The table records approximately 250,000 clones, 83% of them present only once. The sequencing input was peripheral blood. These receptors were collected from a man aged 55 to 70 who had recovered from COVID-19. The CDR3 runs from the conserved cysteine through the conserved F or W. D genes are given only for firm matches. Rows give clone size only sometimes, using once, few, many, or a class for an expanded clone.

j_call: TRBJ2-7
clone_size: .
v_call: TRBV2
d_call: .
cdr3_nt: TGTGCCAGCAGAAACGACTGGGTTGGGGAGCAGTACTTC
cdr3_aa: CASRNDWVGEQYF

j_call: TRBJ1-6
clone_size: .
v_call: TRBV2
d_call: .
cdr3_nt: TGTGCCAGCAGGCGGGATCACTCCTATAATTCACCCCTCCACTTT
cdr3_aa: CASRRDHSYNSPLHF

j_call: TRBJ1-2
clone_size: .
v_call: TRBV3-1/TRBV3-2
d_call: TRBD1
cdr3_nt: TGTGCCAGCAGCCAGCCCCGAGGGACAGGGGGTTCGGGGGGCTACACCTTC
cdr3_aa: CASSQPRGTGGSGGYTF

j_call: TRBJ1-5
clone_size: .
v_call: TRBV20-1
d_call: .
cdr3_nt: TGCAGTGCTAGTATTTTGGCAGGAAAAAATCAGCCCCAGCATTTT
cdr3_aa: CSASILAGKNQPQHF

j_call: TRBJ1-5
clone_size: .
v_call: TRBV18
d_call: .
cdr3_nt: TGTGCCAGCTCACCACCTCAGAGCAATCAGCCCCAGCATTTT
cdr3_aa: CASSPPQSNQPQHF

j_call: TRBJ1-5
clone_size: .
v_call: TRBV10-3
d_call: TRBD1
cdr3_nt: TGTGCCATCAGTGATCCTAGGACAGGGAGTAGCAATCAGCCCCAGCATTTT
cdr3_aa: CAISDPRTGSSNQPQHF

j_call: TRBJ1-1
clone_size: .
v_call: TRBV3-1/TRBV3-2
d_call: .
cdr3_nt: TGTGCCAGCGGTGAACAGGGGAACACTGAAGCTTTCTTT
cdr3_aa: CASGEQGNTEAFF

j_call: TRBJ2-6
clone_size: .
v_call: TRBV18
d_call: .
cdr3_nt: TGTGCCAGCTCACCACTCCCCCTTTCCTCTGGGGCCAACGTCCTGACTTTC
cdr3_aa: CASSPLPLSSGANVLTF

j_call: TRBJ2-7
clone_size: few
v_call: TRBV7-6
d_call: .
cdr3_nt: TGTGCCAGCAGCTTATGGCCAGAAACCTACGAGCAGTACTTC
cdr3_aa: CASSLWPETYEQYF

j_call: TRBJ2-5
clone_size: .
v_call: TRBV15
d_call: .
cdr3_nt: TGTGCCACCAGCACGGGGGACGAAGAGACCCAGTACTTC
cdr3_aa: CATSTGDEETQYF

j_call: TRBJ1-1
clone_size: .
v_call: TRBV25-1
d_call: .
cdr3_nt: TGTGCCAGCAGTCGGACATCATCAGCTTTCTTT
cdr3_aa: CASSRTSSAFF

j_call: TRBJ1-5
clone_size: .
v_call: TRBV20-1
d_call: .
cdr3_nt: TGCAGTGCTAGTGCCGACAGGAATCAGCCCCAGCATTTT
cdr3_aa: CSASADRNQPQHF

j_call: TRBJ2-7
clone_size: .
v_call: TRBV15
d_call: .
cdr3_nt: TGTGCCACCAGCAGGGACCAGGGTTTTCACGAGCAGTACTTC
cdr3_aa: CATSRDQGFHEQYF

j_call: TRBJ2-7
clone_size: .
v_call: TRBV10-3
d_call: .
cdr3_nt: TGTGCCATCAGTGAGGGGACAAGATACGAGCAGTACTTC
cdr3_aa: CAISEGTRYEQYF

j_call: TRBJ2-5
clone_size: .
v_call: TRBV7-9
d_call: .
cdr3_nt: TGTGCCAGCAGCTTAGCCGGGAGAGAACAAGAGACCCAGTACTTC
cdr3_aa: CASSLAGREQETQYF

j_call: TRBJ2-2
clone_size: many
v_call: TRBV7-6
d_call: .
cdr3_nt: TGTGCCAGCAGTACGCAAGGGGCTGTGGGTACCGGGGAGCTGTTTTTT
cdr3_aa: CASSTQGAVGTGELFF

j_call: TRBJ1-4
clone_size: .
v_call: TRBV13
d_call: .
cdr3_nt: TGTGCCAGCAGCTTAGCTGGAGCAGCTAATGAAAAACTGTTTTTT
cdr3_aa: CASSLAGAANEKLFF

j_call: TRBJ2-7
clone_size: once
v_call: TRBV5-1
d_call: .
cdr3_nt: TGCGCCAGCAGCTATGGGGACAACTCCTACGAGCAGTACTTC
cdr3_aa: CASSYGDNSYEQYF

j_call: TRBJ2-5
clone_size: .
v_call: TRBV24-1
d_call: .
cdr3_nt: TGTGCCACCAGCCCTGGTGGGGCCGTCCAAGAGACCCAGTACTTC
cdr3_aa: CATSPGGAVQETQYF

j_call: TRBJ2-7
clone_size: .
v_call: TRBV27
d_call: TRBD1
cdr3_nt: TGTGCCAGCAGCCACGGACAGGGGGGCTACGAGCAGTACTTC
cdr3_aa: CASSHGQGGYEQYF

j_call: TRBJ2-3
clone_size: .
v_call: TRBV20-1
d_call: .
cdr3_nt: TGCAGTGCTAGTGTGGCGACTCGCACCACCGGGTCCACAGATACGCAGTATTTT
cdr3_aa: CSASVATRTTGSTDTQYF

j_call: TRBJ2-6
clone_size: few
v_call: TRBV4-1
d_call: TRBD1
cdr3_nt: TGCGCCAGCAGCCTACCTCAGGGGGCTGGGGCCAACGTCCTGACTTTC
cdr3_aa: CASSLPQGAGANVLTF

j_call: TRBJ1-4
clone_size: .
v_call: TRBV29-1
d_call: .
cdr3_nt: TGCAGCGTCGGACAGCCAAATGAAAAACTGTTTTTT
cdr3_aa: CSVGQPNEKLFF

j_call: TRBJ1-2
clone_size: .
v_call: TRBV5-6
d_call: .
cdr3_nt: TGTGCCAGCAGCTCACGACAGCTCTATGGCTACACCTTC
cdr3_aa: CASSSRQLYGYTF

j_call: TRBJ2-7
clone_size: few
v_call: TRBV27
d_call: TRBD1
cdr3_nt: TGTGCCAGCAGTCTCCGGACAGGTAACTACGAGCAGTACTTC
cdr3_aa: CASSLRTGNYEQYF

j_call: TRBJ2-5
clone_size: .
v_call: TRBV30
d_call: .
cdr3_nt: TGTGCCTGGAGTCCTCCTTTCGGGTTAACTGAGACCCAGTACTTC
cdr3_aa: CAWSPPFGLTETQYF

j_call: TRBJ1-1
clone_size: .
v_call: TRBV30
d_call: .
cdr3_nt: TGTGCCTGGAGTGTAGGTGAGGCTGAAGCTTTCTTT
cdr3_aa: CAWSVGEAEAFF

j_call: TRBJ2-5
clone_size: .
v_call: TRBV19
d_call: TRBD2
cdr3_nt: TGTGCCAGTAGTATTGGGACTAGCGGGGATCAAGAGACCCAGTACTTC
cdr3_aa: CASSIGTSGDQETQYF

j_call: TRBJ1-5
clone_size: .
v_call: TRBV12-5
d_call: .
cdr3_nt: TGTGCTAGTGGTCGGGAGGGGGGCTCGAGCAATCAGCCCCAGCATTTT
cdr3_aa: CASGREGGSSNQPQHF

j_call: TRBJ2-1
clone_size: few
v_call: TRBV5-1
d_call: TRBD2
cdr3_nt: TGCGCCAGCAGCACAGCCGGGACTAGCGGATACAATGAGCAGTTCTTC
cdr3_aa: CASSTAGTSGYNEQFF

j_call: TRBJ1-1
clone_size: few
v_call: TRBV3-1/TRBV3-2
d_call: TRBD1
cdr3_nt: TGTGCCAGCAGCCAAAGGGACAGGGGGCCATTGAACACTGAAGCTTTCTTT
cdr3_aa: CASSQRDRGPLNTEAFF

j_call: TRBJ1-2
clone_size: .
v_call: TRBV5-6
d_call: TRBD1
cdr3_nt: TGTGCCAGCAGCTTTATGGGGTGGGGACAGCCAGACTATGGCTACACCTTC
cdr3_aa: CASSFMGWGQPDYGYTF

j_call: TRBJ2-2
clone_size: once
v_call: TRBV18
d_call: .
cdr3_nt: TGTGCCAGCTCAGAGAACAGTGGAGGGGGCATAACCGGGGAGCTGTTTTTT
cdr3_aa: CASSENSGGGITGELFF

j_call: TRBJ2-7
clone_size: .
v_call: TRBV7-9
d_call: .
cdr3_nt: TGTGCCAGCAGCCCACAGCCCTACGAGCAGTACTTC
cdr3_aa: CASSPQPYEQYF

j_call: TRBJ2-7
clone_size: .
v_call: TRBV2
d_call: TRBD2
cdr3_nt: TGTGCCAGCTGTCCCTCTAGCGGGACCTACTACGAGCAGTACTTC
cdr3_aa: CASCPSSGTYYEQYF

j_call: TRBJ1-1
clone_size: .
v_call: TRBV7-6
d_call: .
cdr3_nt: TGTGCCAGCAGCTCGGGGGAAAGCACTGAAGCTTTCTTT
cdr3_aa: CASSSGESTEAFF

j_call: TRBJ2-2
clone_size: .
v_call: TRBV18
d_call: .
cdr3_nt: TGTGCCAGCTCTCCCGGGACAACGAACACCGGGGAGCTGTTTTTT
cdr3_aa: CASSPGTTNTGELFF

j_call: TRBJ2-1
clone_size: .
v_call: TRBV7-2
d_call: .
cdr3_nt: TGTGCCAGCAGCCAAATCCCCGAGGATGAGCAGTTCTTC
cdr3_aa: CASSQIPEDEQFF